This is a list of T cell receptor beta chains from one sample in a study of T cell clonotyping in hematopoietic cell transplantation. Assay used: immunoSEQ multiplex PCR; TCRdb lists only in-frame clones, some missing. The data hold around 16,000 clones, with 85% to 90% observed a single time. Sequencing was done on a sample of peripheral blood mononuclear cells. Receptor source: a man aged 50-59 years in good health. Some clones in this sample may be carry-over from other donors' samples. The CDR3 runs from the conserved cysteine through the conserved F or W. Each record gives: clone size, V gene, D gene, J gene, CDR3 DNA, CDR3 protein. A D gene is named only where the DNA matches it firmly. Clone sizes are given selectively: once, few, many, or a class where the clone is expanded.

NA,TRBV6-5,TRBD1,TRBJ1-6,TGTGCCAGCAGTCGGGACAGGGTAGGGTCACCCCTCCACTTT,CASSRDRVGSPLHF
once,TRBV4-2,TRBD2,TRBJ2-1,TGTGCCAGCAGCCAGGGGACTAGCGGGGGGGCCGGGTTCGGACAGTTCTTC,CASSQGTSGGAGFGQFF
NA,TRBV18,TRBD1,TRBJ1-2,TGTGCCAGCTCACGGGACAGGGGTGATGGCTACACCTTC,CASSRDRGDGYTF
NA,TRBV2,TRBD1,TRBJ1-6,TGTGCCAGCAGTGAAGAACAGGGGAAGGGGTCACCCCTCCACTTT,CASSEEQGKGSPLHF
NA,TRBV28,NA,TRBJ1-2,TGTGCCAGCAGTTTTCTGGGCTATGGCTACACCTTC,CASSFLGYGYTF
NA,TRBV10-3,NA,TRBJ2-5,TGTGCCATCAGTCCGACAGCCCAAGAGACCCAGTACTTC,CAISPTAQETQYF
NA,TRBV4-2,TRBD1,TRBJ1-1,TGTGCCAGCAGCCCTTCCCAACAGGGGGGAACTGAAGCTTTCTTT,CASSPSQQGGTEAFF
few,TRBV2,NA,TRBJ1-5,TGTGCCAGTGGGGGAGGAGGCAATCAGCCCCAGCATTTT,CASGGGGNQPQHF
NA,TRBV30,NA,TRBJ2-2,TGTGCCTGGAGTGTTCAGGGGTTCGGGGAGCTGTTTTTT,CAWSVQGFGELFF
NA,TRBV30,NA,TRBJ1-2,TGTGCCTGGAGTGTAGGGTTGGGTGGCTACACCTTC,CAWSVGLGGYTF
NA,TRBV10-3,TRBD1,TRBJ2-1,TGTGCCATCAGTGAGAAGGGGGGGGGACAGGGTCTGCGCAATGAGCAGTTCTTC,CAISEKGGGQGLRNEQFF
NA,TRBV7-2,TRBD2,TRBJ2-3,TGTGCCAGCAGCCCGGGACTATATACAGATACGCAGTATTTT,CASSPGLYTDTQYF
NA,TRBV14,NA,TRBJ2-3,TGTGCCAGCAGCCAAGATATAGGAGGGGCGGCGCAGTATTTT,CASSQDIGGAAQYF
NA,TRBV19,TRBD1,TRBJ1-2,TGTGCCAGTAGTTCCCGGGACAGGGGATTTAGGGACTATGGCTACACCTTC,CASSSRDRGFRDYGYTF
NA,TRBV7-8,TRBD1,TRBJ1-3,TGTGCCAGCAGCTCGGACAGGGTGGGCAGGCGGACCATATATTTT,CASSSDRVGRRTIYF